This T cell receptor (beta chain) came from a study of T-cell reconstitution after alpha-beta-depleted transplantation in children. Germline CDR1 and CDR2: LNHDA and SQIVND (reference sequence). V gave up 3 bases and J gave up 5 bases, with 20 bases separating them. There are 17 residues in the CDR3. Preparation of the TCRbeta library was carried out with unique molecular identifiers. Each CDR3 protein is one row after TCRdb ran MiXCR on the PCR reads. The repertoire has approximately 510,000 distinct CDR3 sequences, about 17% of them found once; the top ten carry roughly 3.3%. Sequences were derived from PBMCs from the stem cell graft donor, sampled from the stem cell graft. The receptor was derived from a human donor who donated a stem cell graft to a child with acute lymphoblastic leukemia. The J gene is TRBJ2-1, the V gene TRBV19; tentatively, D is TRBD1 or TRBD2 (6 bases each). CDR3 in amino acids: CASSMAGGRAGHNEQFF. The CDR3 DNA sequence: TGTGCCAGTAGTATGGCCGGGGGCAGGGCCGGGCACAATGAGCAGTTCTTC.